A single sample is the source of the 16 T cell receptor beta chains below, sequenced in a study of shared clonotypes between healthy human individuals. Profiling relied on immunoSEQ multiplex PCR, and the TCRdb table lists in-frame clones only, not all of them. Counted here are roughly 2 million clones, roughly 96% occurring once; the ten biggest clones make up more than 0.1%. Sequencing was carried out using naive CD4+ T cells sorted from blood. The subset was: CD45RA+ positively selected. The receptor source for this set is a man between 18 and 29 years old in good health.

In nucleotides, the CDR3 is TGTGCCTGGAGTGTAGGACAGTTAAAGTACAATGAGCAGTTCTTC. It translates to CAWSVGQLKYNEQFF. The genes are TRBV30 and TRBJ2-1, with D tentatively TRBD1 (6 bases). Deletions cut 0 bases from V and 4 bases from J, with 13 bases between. Germline CDR1 reads GTSNPN; CDR2 reads SVGIG (reference sequence). The length of the CDR3 is 15 residues.

This clone has a single count. This rearrangement joins TRBV10-3 to TRBJ2-1; TRBD2 is a possible D gene (6 bases). Germline CDR1 and CDR2: ENHRY and SYGVKD. V dropped 4 bases and J dropped 7 bases, with 11 bases sitting between them. The CDR3 sequence is 13 residues long. CDR3 sequence (DNA): TGTGCCATCAGTGGGACTACACTGAATGAGCAGTTCTTC. Translated, it gives CAISGTTLNEQFF.

With respect to this clone: Other DNA sequences of this sample code for an identical CDR3. V usage is TRBV5-4 and J usage is TRBJ1-5; no reliable D call. The CDR3 sequence is 13 residues long. Germline loops: CDR1 SGHNT, CDR2 YYREEE (reference sequence). Trimming pared 2 bases from V and 3 bases from J, leaving 6 bases between. The CDR3, as DNA: TGTGCCAGCAGCTTTAACTCCAATCAGCCCCAGCATTTT. Amino acid sequence: CASSFNSNQPQHF.

This sequence joins TRBV5-1 and TRBJ2-3; 12 nucleotides agree with TRBD2. This CDR3 comprises 15 residues. The junction had 5 bases not matched to a gene; V was cut back by 3 bases and J by 6 bases. Germline V gene sequence: CDR1 SGHRS, CDR2 YFSETQ. Written as DNA, the CDR3 is TGCGCCAGCAGCTCGGGGACTAGCGGGTACGATACGCAGTATTTT. Residues: CASSSGTSGYDTQYF. Full variable domain (remainder filled in from reference TRBV5-1 and TRBJ2-3): KAGVTQTPRYLIKTRGQQVTLSCSPISGHRSVSWYQQTPGQGLQFLFEYFSETQRNKGNFPGRFSGRQFSNSRSEMNVSTLELGDSALYLCASSSGTSGYDTQYFGPGTRLTVL.

V gene TRBV7-2 combines with J gene TRBJ2-1, with 13 nucleotides matching TRBD2. The ends lost 6 bases at V and 5 bases at J; junction bases unmatched: 4. The germline CDR1 and CDR2 sequences are SGHTA and FQGNSA. This CDR3 has 15 amino acids. The CDR3 region has the DNA TGTGCCAGCAGGCCCGGGACTAGCGGGGACAATGAGCAGTTCTTC. Its protein product is CASRPGTSGDNEQFF. Full variable domain (missing parts from reference TRBV7-2 and TRBJ2-1): GAGVSQSPSNKVTEKGKDVELRCDPISGHTALYWYRQSLGQGLEFLIYFQGNSAPDKSGLPSDRFSAERTGGSVSTLTIQRTQQEDSAVYLCASRPGTSGDNEQFFGPGTRLTVL.

V is TRBV30 and J is TRBJ1-4; tentative D call: TRBD1 (6 bases). V was shortened by 5 bases and J by 2 bases, with 12 bases between the two germline ends. The CDR3 spans 14 residues. Germline CDR1 GTSNPN, CDR2 SVGIG (reference sequence). The CDR3 DNA reads TGTGCCTGGCGTAACAGGGATACTAATGAAAAACTGTTTTTT. Protein sequence: CAWRNRDTNEKLFF. The whole variable domain, filled in from reference TRBV30 and TRBJ1-4, reads SQTIHQWPATLVQPVGSPLSLECTVEGTSNPNLYWYRQAAGRGLQLLFYSVGIGQISSEVPQNLSASRPQDRQFILSSKKLLLSDSGFYLCAWRNRDTNEKLFFGSGTQLSVL.

This rearrangement joins TRBV5-1 to TRBJ1-1; 9 nucleotides match TRBD1. The CDR3 covers 14 residues. Germline loops: CDR1 SGHRS, CDR2 YFSETQ. J was trimmed by 6 bases and V by 4 bases; bases with no gene match: 7. The DNA of the CDR3 is TGCGCCAGCAGCCCGGGACAGGGTTTATCTGAAGCTTTCTTT. It codes for CASSPGQGLSEAFF.

The rearrangement links TRBV27 to TRBJ2-3; the D gene is possibly TRBD1 (5 bases). Germline loops: CDR1 MNHEY, CDR2 SMNVEV (reference sequence). The CDR3 runs 15 residues. Trimming removed 4 bases at V and 5 bases at J, with 16 bases between. CDR3 region: CASSYWAREGDTQYF. Here the CDR3 DNA reads TGTGCCAGCAGTTATTGGGCCAGGGAAGGAGATACGCAGTATTTT.

The J gene is TRBJ2-2, the V gene TRBV5-1; D is perhaps TRBD1 (6 bases). V lost 4 bases and J 6 bases, leaving 13 bases between the germline ends. The CDR3 consists of 14 residues. From germline, CDR1 is SGHRS and CDR2 YFSETQ. The CDR3 DNA reads as TGCGCCAGCAGCCTGATACAGGGACCCGGGGAGCTGTTTTTT. The encoded protein is CASSLIQGPGELFF.

This clone was detected only once. The J gene is TRBJ2-1, the V gene TRBV2, with D perhaps matching TRBD1 (5 bases). Germline loops: CDR1 SNHLY, CDR2 FYNNEI. The CDR3 is made up of 15 amino acids. The ends were cut back, 7 bases at V and 0 bases at J, with 13 bases in the middle. CDR3 residues: CASKAGPSSYNEQFF. The CDR3, as DNA: TGTGCCAGCAAGGCAGGGCCTAGCTCCTACAATGAGCAGTTCTTC. Full variable domain (remainder filled in from reference TRBV2 and TRBJ2-1): EPEVTQTPSHQVTQMGQEVILRCVPISNHLYFYWYRQILGQKVEFLVSFYNNEISEKSEIFDDQFSVERPDGSNFTLKIRSTKLEDSAMYFCASKAGPSSYNEQFFGPGTRLTVL.

The chain carries TRBV5-1 and TRBJ1-2; D is unclear. Looked up from germline, CDR1 is SGHRS and CDR2 is YFSETQ. CDR3 length: 15 amino acids. Trimming took off 2 bases at V and 0 bases at J, with 11 bases between the two ends. DNA for the CDR3: TGCGCCAGCAGCTTTGAGGGTTTGACTAACTATGGCTACACCTTC. It translates to CASSFEGLTNYGYTF.

The chain carries TRBV10-3 and TRBJ2-5; D not certain. With 6 bases removed from V and 4 bases from J, the gap between germline ends came to 12 bases. The CDR3 runs 13 residues. Per the germline V gene, CDR1 is ENHRY and CDR2 is SYGVKD. CDR3 sequence: CAISPVGRETQYF. The CDR3 DNA follows: TGTGCCATCAGCCCGGTAGGCCGAGAGACCCAGTACTTC.

V is TRBV4-3 and J is TRBJ2-3; 10 bases map to TRBD2. The CDR3 is 15 amino acids. Trimming cost V 4 bases and J 2 bases; bases outside gene matches: 3. Germline V gene lookup returns CDR1 LGHNA and CDR2 YSLEER. This CDR3 reads CASSPTSGITDTQYF. The CDR3 DNA reads as TGCGCCAGCAGCCCTACTAGCGGGATCACAGATACGCAGTATTTT.

The chain combines TRBV6-5 with TRBJ1-6; weak D call: TRBD1 (5 bases). V lost 8 bases to trimming and J lost 6 bases, with 14 bases between them. CDR1 and CDR2 from the germline V gene are MNHEY and SVGAGI. The CDR3 covers 14 residues. Here the CDR3 DNA reads TGTGCCAGCCGGCCAGGGCCCTCTAATTCACCCCTCCACTTT. This translates into CASRPGPSNSPLHF.

Note on this clone: Other DNA sequences in this sample translate to the same CDR3. This sequence joins TRBV2 and TRBJ1-2; no clear D gene. Trimming removed 1 base from V and 5 bases from J, with 5 bases in between. The CDR3 sequence is 12 residues long. Germline V gene lookup returns CDR1 SNHLY and CDR2 FYNNEI. CDR3 nucleotide sequence: TGTGCCAGCAGTGAAGAGGGTTATGGCTACACCTTC. Its translation is CASSEEGYGYTF.

The chain combines TRBV11-2 with TRBJ1-4; possible D gene TRBD1, 5 bases. The ends were cut back, 3 bases at V and 3 bases at J, with 11 bases in the middle. Germline V gene lookup returns CDR1 SGHAT and CDR2 FQNNGV. This CDR3 region has 15 residues. CDR3 loop: CASSFNPGPNEKLFF. CDR3 coding DNA: TGTGCCAGCAGCTTTAATCCAGGGCCTAATGAAAAACTGTTTTTT.